One sample yielded the 17 T cell receptor beta chains listed below, sequenced in a study of tumor-infiltrating lymphocytes in primary liver carcinoma. The source material, about 19-30 mg of unsorted bulk tissue, was used to co-extract RNA and DNA. With 500 ng total RNA as template and a constant-region primer, TCR beta cDNA was made. Three nested multiplex PCR rounds of slightly modified ARM-PCR generated TCR beta libraries. The two initial PCR rounds, roughly 11 cycles each, used TRBV1-TRBV30 forward and C-beta reverse primers. One entry per CDR3 protein, called by TCRdb with MiXCR from the multiplex PCR reads. Found here are about 100,000 distinct CDR3 sequences, 65% to 75% of them singletons; the top ten hold around 12%. Input material: liver tumor tissue from sampling region 2. Subset in this sample: tumor region T2, inferior pole. These receptors were taken from a woman aged 60-75 years with primary liver carcinoma and hepatitis B virus infection.

With respect to this clonotype: This sequence may be a read error, since a much larger clone differs from it by one base. The limits of the CDR3 on the DNA are not certain, so only TCRdb's listed CDR3 is given. This chain uses TRBV29-1 with TRBJ1-1. Germline loops: CDR1 SQVTM, CDR2 ANQGSEA. The CDR3 totals 12 residues, both ends included. CDR3 region: CSVASGSNEASF.

Note on this clonotype: Lacking the conserved final phenylalanine or tryptophan, this CDR3 likely reflects a read error. V usage is TRBV11-2 and J usage is TRBJ2-5; a weak D match, TRBD1 (5 bases). The V end lost 5 bases, the J end lost 2 bases, and 15 bases lay between the germline ends. The germline CDR1 and CDR2 sequences are SGHAT and FQNNGV. This CDR3 has 15 residues. CDR3 residues: CASSLWRTPQETQYL. The CDR3 DNA reads TGTGCCAGCAGCCTTTGGCGGACACCGCAAGAGACCCAGTACCTC.

This clonotype was found many times. This rearrangement joins TRBV4-2 to TRBJ2-2; 9 bases fit TRBD1. The CDR3 sequence is 13 residues long. Germline trimming cut 4 bases from V and 6 bases from J; bases unmatched to any gene: 0. Looked up from germline, CDR1 is LGHNA and CDR2 is YNFKEQ. The DNA for the CDR3 is TGTGCCAGCAGCCGGACAGGGGCCGGGGAGCTGTTTTTT. Protein product: CASSRTGAGELFF.

For this clonotype: At one of its ends the junction is not consistent with the germline gene, which may arise from a read error. V gene TRBV4-2 combines with J gene TRBJ2-1; TRBD2 agrees at 10 bases. The V gene's germline CDR1 is LGHNA and CDR2 YNFKEQ. The CDR3 covers 18 residues. The CDR3 spells CASSQAPAGGPRDNEQSF. The CDR3 nucleotides read TGTGCCAGCAGCCAGGCCCCAGCGGGAGGGCCTAGGGACAATGAGCAGTCCTTC.

This clonotype has at least ten counts. The chain links TRBV28 to TRBJ2-7; TRBD2 is a possible D gene (6 bases). This CDR3 region has 15 residues. V was clipped by 5 bases and J by 2 bases, with 16 bases between them. CDR1 and CDR2 from the germline V gene are MDHEN and SYDVKM. CDR3 region: CASSPNSGPTYEQYF. The CDR3 DNA is TGTGCCAGCAGTCCGAATAGCGGCCCCACCTACGAGCAGTACTTC.

The V call is TRBV29-1, the J call TRBJ2-7; D gene unclear. V was trimmed by 7 bases and J by 3 bases, leaving 13 bases between them. The CDR3 length is 12 residues. Per germline, CDR1 SQVTM and CDR2 ANQGSEA. As DNA, the CDR3 is TGCAGCGGGGGTGTGAGGAGCTACGAGCAGTACTTC. Translated, it gives CSGGVRSYEQYF.

In regard to this clonotype: The germline gene is not matched at one end of the junction; a read error may be the cause. The chain is built from TRBV6-5 and TRBJ2-1; 7 bases fit TRBD2. The CDR3 contains 14 residues. Looked up from germline, CDR1 is MNHEY and CDR2 is SVGAGI. Here the CDR3 reads CASTPPTGGLEQCF. Written as DNA, the CDR3 is TGTGCCAGTACCCCCCCGACGGGAGGACTCGAGCAGTGCTTC.

J is TRBJ1-2 and V is TRBV11-2; D possibly corresponds to TRBD1 (5 bases). Trimming took off 0 bases at V and 4 bases at J, with 15 bases between the two ends. Germline CDR1 is SGHAT and CDR2 is FQNNGV. CDR3 length equals 16 residues. DNA of the CDR3: TGTGCCAGCAGCTTAGATCCGATCAGGGCGCTCTATGGCTACACCTTC. Amino acid sequence: CASSLDPIRALYGYTF.

The chain joins TRBV5-1 to TRBJ2-7; D is perhaps TRBD1 (6 bases). The CDR3 runs 14 residues. CDR1 is SGHRS, CDR2 YFSETQ, per germline. Deletions cut 5 bases from V and 3 bases from J, with 15 bases between. This chain's CDR3 is CASRGDKSIYEQYF. Here the CDR3 DNA reads TGCGCCAGCAGGGGGGACAAATCGATCTACGAGCAGTACTTC.

V gene TRBV28 combines with J gene TRBJ2-7; D is perhaps TRBD2 (5 bases). The CDR3 spans 12 residues. Trimming took off 6 bases at V and 6 bases at J, with 12 bases between the two ends. Germline V gene data show CDR1 as MDHEN and CDR2 as SYDVKM. The CDR3 sequence is CASSAGRGEQYF. As DNA, the CDR3 is TGTGCCAGCAGCGCGGGTCGGGGCGAGCAGTACTTC.

The V gene is TRBV12-3 or TRBV12-4, the J gene TRBJ1-5; D not resolved. V gave up 1 base and J gave up 6 bases, with 7 bases separating them. The CDR3 has 13 amino acids. CDR3 protein: CASSLGKSQPQHF. The CDR3 region has the DNA TGTGCCAGCAGTTTAGGGAAGAGTCAGCCCCAGCATTTT.

With regard to this clonotype: The germline gene is not matched at one end of the junction; a read error may be the cause. The V and J genes are TRBV11-3 and TRBJ2-1, with D possibly matching TRBD1 (5 bases). CDR1 and CDR2 from the germline V gene are SGHNT and YENEEA. CDR3 length: 15 residues. The CDR3: CASSPRGSRNNEKFF. The CDR3 DNA sequence: TGTGCCAGCAGCCCTAGGGGTAGCAGGAACAATGAGAAGTTCTTC.

The gene calls are TRBV28 and TRBJ2-1; no reliable D call. V was shortened by 6 bases and J by 6 bases, with 15 bases between the two germline ends. The germline CDR1 and CDR2 sequences are MDHEN and SYDVKM. The CDR3 totals 14 residues. The CDR3 is CASSSHRVGNEQFF. The CDR3 DNA reads TGTGCCAGCAGCTCCCACCGGGTTGGCAATGAGCAGTTCTTC.

This clonotype was picked up one time. One end of the junction is discordant with germline, which a read error may explain. This sequence joins TRBV12-3 or TRBV12-4 and TRBJ2-6; no firm D call. The CDR3 contains 13 residues. CDR3 sequence: CASSLQRINVMTF. As DNA, the CDR3 is TGTGCCAGCAGTCTTCAACGAATCAACGTCATGACTTTC.

The sample holds a few counts of this clonotype. The chain combines TRBV7-9 with TRBJ2-3; D remains ambiguous. Trimming cost V 8 bases and J 6 bases, with 15 bases left between them. From germline, CDR1 is SEHNR and CDR2 FQNEAQ (reference sequence). CDR3 length: 13 amino acids. The chain's CDR3 is CASAKRSRDTQYF. The DNA of the CDR3 is TGTGCCAGCGCAAAGAGGAGTCGGGATACGCAGTATTTT.

Turning to this clonotype: One end of the junction does not line up with germline, which may come from a read error. The V and J genes are TRBV24-1 and TRBJ2-7; D may be TRBD2 (5 bases). This CDR3 is built from 17 residues. Germline V gene lookup returns CDR1 KGHDR and CDR2 SFDVKD. The CDR3, as DNA: TGTGCCACCAATGATGGAGGATCGCCTGAGGGCCGGGGCGAGCAGTACTTC. This encodes CATNDGGSPEGRGEQYF.

As for this clonotype: A much larger clone lies a single base off, so this may be a read error. Here the CDR3 DNA reads TGTGCCAGCAGCCCCCCGAATGGGGAGCAGTGCTTC. This encodes CASSPPNGEQCF. The chain combines TRBV14 with TRBJ2-1; possibly TRBD2 for D (5 bases). The CDR3 runs to 12 residues. Germline CDR1 reads SGHDN; CDR2 reads FVKESK.